These 19 T cell receptor beta chains originate from one sample sequenced in a study of blood T cell repertoires in COVID-19. Assay used: immunoSEQ multiplex PCR; TCRdb lists only in-frame clones, some missing. Of 130,000 to 150,000 clones listed, 88% were seen once; the top ten hold 2.3%. Sequenced: peripheral blood. These TCRs come from a human donor in a cohort sampled during active COVID-19.

The chain uses TRBV9 and TRBJ1-1; TRBD1 matches 7 bases. CDR3 size: 14 residues. The germline V gene has CDR1 SGDLS and CDR2 YYNGEE. Losses at the gene ends were 3 bases for V and 4 bases for J; bases not matched to a gene: 6. The CDR3 DNA reads as TGTGCCAGCAGCGCCAGACAGGGAGGCACTGAAGCTTTCTTT. This translates into CASSARQGGTEAFF.

The table lists this clone with a few counts. This chain connects TRBV3-1 (or the pseudogene TRBV3-2) to TRBJ1-1; D remains unclear. The CDR3 consists of 15 residues. Trimming took off 3 bases at V and 0 bases at J, with 11 bases between the two ends. Looked up from germline, CDR1 is LGHDT and CDR2 is YNNKEL (reference sequence). The CDR3 nucleotides are TGTGCCAGCAGCCATAAGACAAGGATGAACACTGAAGCTTTCTTT. This translates into CASSHKTRMNTEAFF.

The chain employs TRBV7-9 and TRBJ2-5; 10 nucleotides line up with TRBD1. The CDR3 has 15 amino acids. Germline values: CDR1 SEHNR, CDR2 FQNEAQ (reference sequence). J gave up 2 bases and V 5 bases, and 5 bases lay outside the gene matches. The CDR3 sequence: CASSADRGAQETQYF. Written as DNA, the CDR3 is TGTGCCAGCAGCGCGGACAGGGGGGCGCAAGAGACCCAGTACTTC.

This clone was observed once. The same CDR3 also results from other DNA sequences found in this sample. This chain connects TRBV7-9 to TRBJ2-7; D remains unclear. CDR1 is SEHNR and CDR2 is FQNEAQ in the germline V gene (reference sequence). This CDR3 comprises 11 residues. The V gene lost 5 bases and the J gene lost 2 bases, with 4 bases spanning the gap. The CDR3 region has the DNA TGTGCCAGCAGCGTAACCTACGAGCAGTACTTC. Translation: CASSVTYEQYF.

The V and J genes are TRBV6-5 and TRBJ2-6; no clear D. CDR3 size: 16 residues. The V and J ends lost 0 bases and 4 bases respectively, with 10 bases between them. The V gene's germline CDR1 is MNHEY and CDR2 SVGAGI. CDR3 DNA: TGTGCCAGCAGTTACTCTAGGCAGGCCGGGGCCAACGTCCTGACTTTC. It encodes CASSYSRQAGANVLTF.

The J gene is TRBJ2-5, the V gene TRBV11-1; 11 bases align to TRBD2. V was pared by 5 bases and J by 2 bases, with 7 bases of the junction left unmatched. The germline V gene encodes CDR1 SGHAT and CDR2 FQDESV (reference sequence). This CDR3 has 16 residues. The CDR3 nucleotides read TGTGCCAGCAGCCAAATGACTAGCGGGGCTCAAGAGACCCAGTACTTC. This sequence encodes CASSQMTSGAQETQYF.

This clone was seen more than once but under ten times. The gene calls are TRBV7-9 and TRBJ1-2, with 9 positions matching TRBD1. Trimming cost V 3 bases and J 8 bases; bases outside gene matches: 4. Germline CDR1 reads SEHNR; CDR2 reads FQNEAQ (reference sequence). This CDR3 has 13 amino acids. CDR3 protein: CASSLGQGQGYTF. For the CDR3, the DNA is TGTGCCAGCAGCTTGGGACAGGGACAGGGCTACACCTTC.

V and J are TRBV5-6 and TRBJ2-3; D is uncertain. The germline V gene has CDR1 SGHDT and CDR2 YYEEEE. Trimming left V 0 bases short and J 3 bases short, with 11 bases between. This CDR3 has 15 residues. CDR3 coding DNA: TGTGCCAGCAGCTTGGGGGTAACGGAGACAGATACGCAGTATTTT. This encodes CASSLGVTETDTQYF.

The genes are TRBV20-1 and TRBJ2-1, with 7 bases fitting TRBD2. Unmatched junction bases numbered 12, after V lost 3 bases and J lost 4 bases. Germline CDR1 is DFQATT and CDR2 is SNEGSKA (reference sequence). This CDR3 spans 16 amino acids. The CDR3 bases are TGCAGTGCTAGTAAGGCTAGCGGACTCCTATACAATGAGCAGTTCTTC. It encodes CSASKASGLLYNEQFF.

This clone has only one observation. The CDR3 protein is CAWSVLGSEAFF. The CDR3 DNA reads as TGTGCCTGGAGTGTACTGGGCTCTGAAGCTTTCTTT. The chain links TRBV30 to TRBJ1-1; D not certain. The CDR3 contains 12 residues. Germline loops: CDR1 GTSNPN, CDR2 SVGIG (reference sequence). Trimming removed 0 bases at V and 6 bases at J, with 8 bases between.

The rearrangement joins TRBV6-2 or TRBV6-3 to TRBJ2-3; the D gene is possibly TRBD1 (5 bases). The CDR3 sequence is 17 residues long. Germline CDR1 reads MNHEY; CDR2 reads SVGEGT. V was shortened by 0 bases and J by 0 bases, with 13 bases between the two germline ends. The CDR3 DNA reads TGTGCCAGCAGTTACTCCAGGGAACAGGAGAGCACAGATACGCAGTATTTT. Encoded protein: CASSYSREQESTDTQYF.

This clone has just one count. V gene TRBV28 combines with J gene TRBJ2-1; 7 bases are shared with TRBD2. Germline trimming cut 2 bases from V and 4 bases from J; bases unmatched to any gene: 8. The CDR3 has 16 residues. Germline loops: CDR1 MDHEN, CDR2 SYDVKM. The CDR3 coding sequence is TGTGCCAGCAGTTTAGGAGGCGGGAGTTGGTACAATGAGCAGTTCTTC. Protein sequence: CASSLGGGSWYNEQFF.

The rearrangement joins TRBV28 to TRBJ2-3, with a tentative D call TRBD2 (5 bases). This CDR3 comprises 13 residues. Trimming took off 8 bases at V and 4 bases at J, with 13 bases between the two ends. Looked up from germline, CDR1 is MDHEN and CDR2 is SYDVKM. The CDR3 loop is CASGTRGPDTQYF. The CDR3 nucleotides are TGTGCCAGCGGTACTAGAGGCCCAGATACGCAGTATTTT.

The chain's CDR3 is CASSARRGLQETQYF. DNA for the CDR3: TGTGCCAGCAGTGCACGGAGGGGACTTCAAGAGACCCAGTACTTC. The chain is built from TRBV2 and TRBJ2-5; tentative D call: TRBD2 (6 bases). V shed 4 bases and J shed 2 bases, with 14 bases lying between them. The CDR3 has 15 amino acids. Germline assignment: CDR1 SNHLY and CDR2 FYNNEI. The full variable domain, rest sourced from reference TRBV2 and TRBJ2-5, is EPEVTQTPSHQVTQMGQEVILRCVPISNHLYFYWYRQILGQKVEFLVSFYNNEISEKSEIFDDQFSVERPDGSNFTLKIRSTKLEDSAMYFCASSARRGLQETQYFGPGTRLLVL.

This chain connects TRBV6-2 or TRBV6-3 to TRBJ1-1; TRBD1 aligns across 7 bases. This CDR3 has 13 amino acids. Germline lookup yields CDR1 MNHEY and CDR2 SVGEGT. The trim removed 5 bases at V and 6 bases at J, leaving 6 bases unmatched. Here the CDR3 reads CASSNTGVAEAFF. CDR3 nucleotides: TGTGCCAGCAGTAATACAGGGGTTGCTGAAGCTTTCTTT.

This clone has a handful of counts. J is TRBJ2-3 and V is TRBV2; 8 bases align to TRBD1. The CDR3 covers 14 residues. Germline assignment: CDR1 SNHLY and CDR2 FYNNEI. Trimming removed 7 bases from V and 1 base from J; junction bases left unmatched: 4. The CDR3 region has the DNA TGTGCCAGCAAACAGGGGGAAGGCACAGATACGCAGTATTTT. This gives the protein CASKQGEGTDTQYF.

V gene TRBV4-1 combines with J gene TRBJ1-5, with 8 bases matching TRBD1. V dropped 2 bases and J dropped 5; count of bases not matched to a gene: 5. The CDR3 has 15 residues. Germline loops: CDR1 MGHRA, CDR2 YSYEKL. The CDR3 loop is CASSQRTGKDQPQHF. The CDR3, as DNA: TGCGCCAGCAGCCAAAGGACAGGGAAGGATCAGCCCCAGCATTTT.

This chain links TRBV6-2 or TRBV6-3 with TRBJ1-1, with D possibly TRBD1 on 5 matching bases. CDR1 is MNHEY, CDR2 SVGEGT, per germline. V shed 4 bases and J shed 11 bases, with 35 bases lying between them. CDR3 size: 19 residues. DNA of the CDR3: TGTGCCAGCAGTTCCAACGTTCGCGGCGCGGGCCTCGGGGGTTGGTGGGCTTTCTTT. The encoded protein is CASSSNVRGAGLGGWWAFF.

This rearrangement joins TRBV7-2 to TRBJ1-4, with 7 bases lining up with TRBD1. V trimming: 2 bases; J trimming: 6 bases; junction bases outside the gene matches: 3. Germline assignment: CDR1 SGHTA and CDR2 FQGNSA. This CDR3 region has 14 residues. CDR3 DNA sequence: TGTGCCAGCAGCTTAATCAGGGGGGATGAAAAACTGTTTTTT. Its protein product is CASSLIRGDEKLFF.